This TCR gamma chain appears in the sequencing data of a study of Vδ1+ human thymocytes. Extracted RNA was reverse transcribed into cDNA. CDR3 amplicons came from multiplex PCR with pooled V-gene forward and constant-region reverse primers. TCRdb re-called the multiplex PCR reads with CATT. The sample contains fewer than 14,000 gamma-chain clones, around 40% of which appear only once. Regarding the study as a whole: Highly polyclonal TRG and TRD repertoires with Gaussian CDR3 length distributions appeared in thymus. Despite high sort purity, roughly 21% of thymic T cell receptor delta sequences were Vdelta2. Bulk repertoire data may be misinterpreted because of unexpected Vdelta2 sequences. Many TRG clonotypes were shared between donors; TRD repertoires were essentially private.

Alphabeta T cells were depleted, then CD3+ Vdelta1+ Vdelta2- thymocytes were FACS-sorted. About this clone: Its antigen is unknown.

The CDR3 extends over 16 amino acids. This receptor was identified in a boy in the first two years of life who had congenital heart surgery. Although no V gene was called, TRGJ1 or TRGJ2 is the J gene. The specimen sequenced was Vdelta1+ gamma-delta thymocytes from the thymus. Regarding subset: FACS-sorted CD3+ TCRalphabeta- TCRVdelta1+ TCRVdelta2- thymocytes. The CDR3 loop reads CALWEVRSSNYYKKLF. The DNA for the CDR3 is TGTGCCTTGTGGGAGGTGCGATCATCGAATTATTATAAGAAACTCTTT.